This TCR beta chain was identified during a study of OX40 agonist ivuxolimab in advanced cancers. A note on this clone: As yet, its antigen is unknown.

Here immunoSEQ multiplex PCR was the method, and the copy in TCRdb shows in-frame clones only, minus some. The profile covers tens of thousands of clones, with roughly 91% appearing a single time and roughly 0.35% taken by the ten largest. General study points: Compared with others, partial responders at 0.1-3.0 mg/kg displayed clonal expansion among the lowest.

CDR1 LNHDA and CDR2 SQIVND come from the germline V gene (reference sequence). This CDR3 is built from 13 residues. The V end lost 3 bases, the J end lost 3 bases, and 9 bases lay between the germline ends. This clonotype was obtained from an adult with an advanced solid tumor such as melanoma, head and neck, liver or kidney cancer. Sequencing was performed on CD4+ or CD8+ T cells sorted from blood, taken in a trial of the OX40 agonist ivuxolimab. The rearrangement links TRBV19 to TRBJ2-7, with a possible D match to TRBD2 (5 bases). The CDR3 coding sequence is TGTGCCAGTAGTATCCGGGGAAACTACGAGCAGTACTTC. This translates into CASSIRGNYEQYF.